This TCR beta chain came from a study of CD8+ T cells in alopecia areata. Study background: Patients received oral tofacitinib, 5 to 10 mg twice daily, for moderate-to-severe alopecia areata.

The CDR3 contains 15 residues. Between the trimmed V and J ends, which lost 1 base and 0 bases, there was a span of 9 bases. Looked up from germline, CDR1 is MNHEY and CDR2 is SVGAGI. This clone occurred a few times. Treatment indicated: oral pan-JAK inhibitor, 5-10 mg twice daily. Collection of lesional scalp punch biopsies and peripheral blood was performed in alopecia areata patients. RNA extraction was followed by reverse transcription into cDNA, which acted as the sequencing template. TCRdb's copy holds only in-frame clones and misses some; the assay was immunoSEQ multiplex PCR. The profile covers 190,000 or so clones, with around 58% appearing a single time and roughly 12% taken by the ten largest.

The rearrangement links TRBV6-5 to TRBJ2-5; perhaps TRBD1 as D (5 bases). The source is a human donor with alopecia areata. The specimen comprised CD8+ T cells sorted from blood, sampled at week 24, from a patient treated with tofacitinib. CDR3: CASSYFNRHQETQYF. The CDR3, as DNA: TGTGCCAGCAGTTACTTCAACAGGCACCAAGAGACCCAGTACTTC.